This is a list of T cell receptor beta chains from one sample in a study of metastatic and nonmetastatic thyroid tumors. Through MiXCR, TCRdb re-clonotyped the PCR reads. The table shows approximately 22,000 clones, with approximately 30% occurring only once. The sequenced sample consisted of blood. The receptors here all came from a female donor with papillary thyroid cancer or a benign thyroid nodule (not recorded which). Some clones in this sample may be carry-over from other donors' samples. Each CDR3 is given with its conserved first and last residue. D genes are given only for firm matches. For some rows the clone size is stated as once, few or many, or as a class when expanded; others skip it.

medium-sized	TRBV6-5	TRBJ2-6	-	TGTGCCAGCAGTTACGAGACGGCGAAGGGCCATAGGGCCAACGTCCTGACTTTC	CASSYETAKGHRANVLTF
-	TRBV5-1	TRBJ2-3	TRBD2	TGCGCCAGCAGCTTGGCCGGGGGGGCTTATGATACGCAGTATTTT	CASSLAGGAYDTQYF
many	TRBV7-9	TRBJ1-4	-	TGCGCCAGCAGCACGCACCGACAGCTATCTAATGAAAAACTGTTTTTT	CASSTHRQLSNEKLFF
-	TRBV11-1	TRBJ2-1	TRBD2	TGTGCCAGCAGCTTAAGGCCCTTAGCGGGCCGGAACAATGAGCAGTTCTTC	CASSLRPLAGRNNEQFF
many	TRBV7-9	TRBJ2-1	TRBD2	TGTGCCAGCAGCTCCCCGGTGGACCTCGGGGGGGAGCAGTTCTTC	CASSSPVDLGGEQFF
-	TRBV19	TRBJ2-2	-	TGTGCCAGTAGTTATGGTCAGGGGAACACCGGGGAGCTGTTTTTT	CASSYGQGNTGELFF
many	TRBV7-3	TRBJ1-2	TRBD1	TGTGCCAGCAGCTTATCACAGGGGAATGGCTACACCTTC	CASSLSQGNGYTF
-	TRBV7-9	TRBJ1-2	-	TGTGCCAGCAGCGACCCCTTCCTCTACTATGGCTACACCTTC	CASSDPFLYYGYTF
-	TRBV3-1	TRBJ2-3	TRBD2	TGTGCCAGCAGCCAAGATTTCGGGACTAGTGCCTCGGTTACGCAGTATTTT	CASSQDFGTSASVTQYF
few	TRBV28	TRBJ1-1	-	TGTGCCAGTACACTCCCCGCCGGTGCTGAAGCTTTCTTT	CASTLPAGAEAFF
-	TRBV4-1	TRBJ2-3	TRBD2	TGCGCCAGCAGCCACCCACCCAGCGGGAGGACAGATACGCAGTATTTT	CASSHPPSGRTDTQYF
-	TRBV2	TRBJ2-1	TRBD1	TGTGCCAGCCAACCGGGACAGGACTACAATGAGCAGTTCTTC	CASQPGQDYNEQFF
many	TRBV5-6	TRBJ1-1	-	TGTGCCAGCAGCGAGGGGGTCGACACTGAAGCTTTCTTT	CASSEGVDTEAFF
few	TRBV6-1	TRBJ1-5	-	TGTGTCAGCAGTGAATCCCTTTTACAGGTTAATCAGCCCCAGCATTTT	CVSSESLLQVNQPQHF
-	TRBV3-1	TRBJ2-7	-	TGTGCCAGCAGCCAAGAAGGGAGGGAGCAGTACTTC	CASSQEGREQYF
many	TRBV14	TRBJ2-2	-	TGTGCCAGCAGCCCCCGGGTTGGGAGGTTAGCCGGGGAGCTGTTTTTT	CASSPRVGRLAGELFF
few	TRBV2	TRBJ1-2	-	TGTGCCAGCAGTGCTGGAGGGGACTATGGCTACACCTTC	CASSAGGDYGYTF
many	TRBV24-1	TRBJ2-5	TRBD2	TGTGCCACCAGTGATAGACTAGCGGGAGATCAAGAGACCCAGTACTTC	CATSDRLAGDQETQYF
-	TRBV19	TRBJ1-5	TRBD1	TGTGCCAGTGCCCGCGGGGACAGGGTTCAGCCCCAGCATTTT	CASARGDRVQPQHF
many	TRBV20-1	TRBJ2-3	TRBD2	TGCAGTGCTAGTGGTAGCGGGGGGCACACAGATACGCAGTATTTT	CSASGSGGHTDTQYF
few	TRBV6-2/TRBV6-3	TRBJ1-6	-	TGTGCCAGCAGTTATGCCGGCTATAATTCACCCCTCCACTTT	CASSYAGYNSPLHF
many	TRBV5-4	TRBJ1-1	-	TGTGCCAGCAGCCATCGTGATAGGCTGAACACTGAAGCTTTCTTT	CASSHRDRLNTEAFF
many	TRBV6-1	TRBJ2-1	TRBD2	TGTGCCAGCAGCTGGAGCGGGAGCTCCTACAATGAGCAGTTCTTC	CASSWSGSSYNEQFF
few	TRBV24-1	TRBJ2-1	TRBD2	TGTGCCACCAGTGATTTGGTACTAGCGGGGAACAATGAGCAGTTCTTC	CATSDLVLAGNNEQFF
-	TRBV5-1	TRBJ1-5	TRBD1	TGCGCCAGCAGCTTAGGACAGGGAGGGAATCAGCCCCAGCATTTT	CASSLGQGGNQPQHF
few	TRBV6-2/TRBV6-3	TRBJ2-7	TRBD1	TGTGCCACCCGGGACAGGGGCCCCCAGAGGCCCTACGAGCAGTACTTC	CATRDRGPQRPYEQYF
-	TRBV20-1	TRBJ2-3	-	TGCAGTGCTAGAACAGGGACGGGCACAGATACGCAGTATTTT	CSARTGTGTDTQYF
many	TRBV28	TRBJ1-4	TRBD1	TGTGCCAGCAGTACCGGGACAGGGAATGAAAAACTGTTTTTT	CASSTGTGNEKLFF
few	TRBV12-3/TRBV12-4	TRBJ1-6	-	TGTGCCAGCAGTTTTGGCAGGCCCATCCCCCTCCACTTT	CASSFGRPIPLHF
-	TRBV10-3	TRBJ1-1	TRBD1	TGTGCCGGGACAGGGGCTCTGAACACTGAAGCTTTCTTT	CAGTGALNTEAFF
-	TRBV3-1	TRBJ2-5	-	TGTGCCAGCAGCCAGGGAGAGACCCAGTACTTC	CASSQGETQYF
-	TRBV4-1	TRBJ1-6	-	TGCGCCAGCAGCCAGTTCGGCCCCGGAATAGGGACTAATTCACCCCTCCACTTT	CASSQFGPGIGTNSPLHF
-	TRBV20-1	TRBJ2-5	TRBD1	TGCAGTGCTAGAGTCGTCAGGGGGAAAGAGACCCAGTACTTC	CSARVVRGKETQYF
medium-sized	TRBV28	TRBJ2-1	TRBD1	TGTGCCAGCACCTCCACCACGGACAGGAATGAGCAGTTCTTC	CASTSTTDRNEQFF
medium-sized	TRBV19	TRBJ2-7	TRBD1	TGTGCCAGTAGCGACAGGGGTTCGGAGCAGTACTTC	CASSDRGSEQYF
-	TRBV5-1	TRBJ2-5	-	TGCGCCAGCAGTGGGGTAGAGACCCAGTACTTC	CASSGVETQYF
medium-sized	TRBV30	TRBJ1-3	-	TGTGCCTGGAGTGTAGGAGGTGTTGGAAACACCATATATTTT	CAWSVGGVGNTIYF
medium-sized	TRBV5-6	TRBJ1-2	TRBD1	TGTGCCAGCAGCCCGCTACCGGGACAGGGAATTTATGGCTACACCTTC	CASSPLPGQGIYGYTF
many	TRBV5-1	TRBJ2-5	TRBD1	TGCGCCAGCAGCTTAGGACAGGGCTTGGGAGAGACCCAGTACTTC	CASSLGQGLGETQYF
-	TRBV19	TRBJ2-1	TRBD2	TGTGCCAGTACCGGAGGGAGGGGGGTGACTAGCGGTGGGAATGAGCAGTTCTTC	CASTGGRGVTSGGNEQFF
-	TRBV4-1	TRBJ2-7	-	TGCGCCAGCAGCCAGATGGACGGATCCTACGAGCAGTACTTC	CASSQMDGSYEQYF
-	TRBV5-1	TRBJ2-1	-	TGCGCCAGTAGCTCCGACAGTTACAATGAGCAGTTCTTC	CASSSDSYNEQFF
medium-sized	TRBV6-5	TRBJ2-1	-	TGTGCCAGCAGTTACAACAGACTCAATGAGCAGTTCTTC	CASSYNRLNEQFF
many	TRBV20-1	TRBJ2-1	TRBD2	TGCAGTGCACGACTAGCGGGAAACTACAATGAGCAGTTCTTC	CSARLAGNYNEQFF
-	TRBV19	TRBJ1-5	-	TGTGCCAGTAGCCTAGGGGGGGCTAAGGGGATCAATCAGCCCCAGCATTTT	CASSLGGAKGINQPQHF
-	TRBV15	TRBJ2-3	-	TGTGCCACCAGCAGAGGAATAGCGGTCACAGATACGCAGTATTTT	CATSRGIAVTDTQYF
once	TRBV20-1	TRBJ2-1	TRBD2	TGCAGTGCTAGAGATCGGGGGGGCCAATTATCCTACAATGAGCAGTTCTTC	CSARDRGGQLSYNEQFF
medium-sized	TRBV3-1	TRBJ1-2	-	TGTGCCAGCAGCCAACAGGGTTATAATGGCTACACCTTC	CASSQQGYNGYTF
few	TRBV19	TRBJ2-3	TRBD1	TGTGCCAGTAGTCGACAGGGGGGTGCCACAGATACGCAGTATTTT	CASSRQGGATDTQYF
-	TRBV9	TRBJ2-2	-	TGTGCCAGCACCGACAGGTTATTCACCGGGGAGCTGTTTTTT	CASTDRLFTGELFF
few	TRBV20-1	TRBJ2-3	TRBD1	TGCAGTGCTAGGGAGGCCTGGGACAGGTCGTCCACAGATACGCAGTATTTT	CSAREAWDRSSTDTQYF
-	TRBV14	TRBJ2-2	-	TGTGCCAGCAGCCAAGGCCCCGGGGAGCTGTTTTTT	CASSQGPGELFF
medium-sized	TRBV5-1	TRBJ1-6	-	TGCGCCAGCAGCTTGGTGGGGGAAAATTCACCCCTCCACTTT	CASSLVGENSPLHF
many	TRBV5-5	TRBJ2-7	-	TGTGCCAGCAGCTTGGCCCGGGGATCTAATTACGAGCAGTACTTC	CASSLARGSNYEQYF
many	TRBV7-9	TRBJ1-1	-	TGTGCCAGCAGCTTTGTCCGGGAGTTGGCTTTCTTT	CASSFVRELAFF
many	TRBV19	TRBJ2-3	-	TGTGCCAGTAGTATAGGGGATACGCAGTATTTT	CASSIGDTQYF
many	TRBV6-2/TRBV6-3	TRBJ2-7	TRBD1	TGTGCCAGCAGCTGGACAGGGGTAGGCTACGAGCAGTACTTC	CASSWTGVGYEQYF
-	TRBV28	TRBJ2-7	-	TGTGCCAGCAGCCCCGGAGAGGCCTACGAGCAGTACTTC	CASSPGEAYEQYF
-	TRBV4-1	TRBJ1-2	TRBD1	TGCGCCAGCAGCCAAGGGGCGGGGACAGGGCCAAGGGGCTACACCTTC	CASSQGAGTGPRGYTF